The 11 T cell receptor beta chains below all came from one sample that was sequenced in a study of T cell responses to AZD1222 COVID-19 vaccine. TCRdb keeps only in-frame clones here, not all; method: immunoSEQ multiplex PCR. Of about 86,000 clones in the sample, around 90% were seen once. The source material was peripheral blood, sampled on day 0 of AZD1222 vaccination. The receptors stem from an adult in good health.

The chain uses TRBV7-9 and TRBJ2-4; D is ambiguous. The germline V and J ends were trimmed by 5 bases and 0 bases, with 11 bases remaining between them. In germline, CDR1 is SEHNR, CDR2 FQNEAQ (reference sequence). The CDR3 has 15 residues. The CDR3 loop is CASSHSEAAKNIQYF. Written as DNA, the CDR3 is TGTGCCAGCAGCCACTCTGAGGCAGCCAAAAACATTCAGTACTTC.

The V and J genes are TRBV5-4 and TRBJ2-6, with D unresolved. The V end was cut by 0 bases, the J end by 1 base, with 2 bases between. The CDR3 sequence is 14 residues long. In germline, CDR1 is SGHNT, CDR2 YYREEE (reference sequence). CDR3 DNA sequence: TGTGCCAGCAGCTTGGAATCTGGGGCCAACGTCCTGACTTTC. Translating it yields CASSLESGANVLTF. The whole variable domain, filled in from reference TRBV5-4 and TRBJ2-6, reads ETGVTQSPTHLIKTRGQQVTLRCSSQSGHNTVSWYQQALGQGPQFIFQYYREEENGRGNFPPRFSGLQFPNYSSELNVNALELDDSALYLCASSLESGANVLTFGAGSRLTVL.

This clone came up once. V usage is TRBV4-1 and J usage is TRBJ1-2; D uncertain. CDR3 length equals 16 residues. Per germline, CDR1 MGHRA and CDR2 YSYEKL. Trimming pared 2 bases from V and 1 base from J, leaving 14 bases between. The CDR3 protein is CASSQREVRNNYGYTF. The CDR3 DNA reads TGCGCCAGCAGCCAACGGGAGGTTCGAAATAACTATGGCTACACCTTC.

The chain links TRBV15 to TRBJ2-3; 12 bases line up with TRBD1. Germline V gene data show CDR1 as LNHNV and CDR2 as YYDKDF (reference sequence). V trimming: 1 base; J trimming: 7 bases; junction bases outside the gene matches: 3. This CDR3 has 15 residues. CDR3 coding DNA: TGTGCCACCAGCAGAGGTGGGACAGGGGGCAATACGCAGTATTTT. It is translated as CATSRGGTGGNTQYF. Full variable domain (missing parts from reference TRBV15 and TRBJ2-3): DAMVIQNPRYQVTQFGKPVTLSCSQTLNHNVMYWYQQKSSQAPKLLFHYYDKDFNNEADTPDNFQSRRPNTSFCFLDIRSPGLGDTAMYLCATSRGGTGGNTQYFGPGTRLTVL.

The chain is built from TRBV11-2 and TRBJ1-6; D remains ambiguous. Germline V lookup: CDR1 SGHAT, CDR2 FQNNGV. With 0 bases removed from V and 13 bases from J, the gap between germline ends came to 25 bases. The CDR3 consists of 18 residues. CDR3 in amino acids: CASSLDRFSRGTIRPLHF. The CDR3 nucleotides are TGTGCCAGCAGCTTAGATCGGTTCAGCCGGGGTACTATTCGGCCCCTCCACTTT. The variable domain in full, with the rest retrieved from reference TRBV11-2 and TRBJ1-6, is EAGVAQSPRYKIIEKRQSVAFWCNPISGHATLYWYQQILGQGPKLLIQFQNNGVVDDSQLPKDRFSAERLKGVDSTLKIQPAKLEDSAVYLCASSLDRFSRGTIRPLHFGNGTRLTVT.

CDR3 loop: CASSVGTNYEQYF. The CDR3 DNA reads TGTGCCAGTAGTGTAGGCACCAACTACGAGCAGTACTTC. The chain has TRBV19 and TRBJ2-7; the D is unclear. Germline-derived CDR1 and CDR2 are LNHDA and SQIVND (reference sequence). The CDR3 has 13 amino acids. V was pared by 5 bases and J by 3 bases, with 11 bases between. The full variable domain, rest sourced from reference TRBV19 and TRBJ2-7, is DGGITQSPKYLFRKEGQNVTLSCEQNLNHDAMYWYRQDPGQGLRLIYYSQIVNDFQKGDIAEGYSVSREKKESFPLTVTSAQKNPTAFYLCASSVGTNYEQYFGPGTRLTVT.

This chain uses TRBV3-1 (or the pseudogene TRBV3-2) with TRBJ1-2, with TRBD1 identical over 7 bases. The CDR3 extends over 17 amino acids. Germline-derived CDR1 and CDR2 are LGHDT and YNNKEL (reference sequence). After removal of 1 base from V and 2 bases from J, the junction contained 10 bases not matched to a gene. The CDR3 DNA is TGTGCCAGCAGCCAAGTTTCGACAGGGTCAAGAAACTATGGCTACACCTTC. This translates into CASSQVSTGSRNYGYTF.

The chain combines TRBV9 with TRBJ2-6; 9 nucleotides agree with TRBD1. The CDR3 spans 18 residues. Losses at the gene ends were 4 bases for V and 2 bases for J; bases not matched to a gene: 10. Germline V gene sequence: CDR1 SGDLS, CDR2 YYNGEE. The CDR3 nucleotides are TGTGCCAGCAGCCTCCGGGACAGGGTTTCTGCTGGGGCCAACGTCCTGACTTTC. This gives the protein CASSLRDRVSAGANVLTF. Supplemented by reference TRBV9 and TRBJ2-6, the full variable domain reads DSGVTQTPKHLITATGQRVTLRCSPRSGDLSVYWYQQSLDQGLQFLIQYYNGEERAKGNILERFSAQQFPDLHSELNLSSLELGDSALYFCASSLRDRVSAGANVLTFGAGSRLTVL.

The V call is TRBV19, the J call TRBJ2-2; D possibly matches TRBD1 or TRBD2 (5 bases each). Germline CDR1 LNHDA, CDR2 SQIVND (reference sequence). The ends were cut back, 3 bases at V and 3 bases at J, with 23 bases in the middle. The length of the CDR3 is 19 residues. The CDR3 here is CASSMGLGETGFYTGELFF. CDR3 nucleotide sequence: TGTGCCAGTAGTATGGGATTAGGGGAGACGGGTTTTTACACCGGGGAGCTGTTTTTT.

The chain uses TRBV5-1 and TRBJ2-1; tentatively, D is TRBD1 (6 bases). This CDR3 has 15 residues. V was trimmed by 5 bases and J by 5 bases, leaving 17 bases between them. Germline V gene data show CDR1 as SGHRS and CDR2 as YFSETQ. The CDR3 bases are TGCGCCAGCAGTTTTGGACAGCCTTCCCACAATGAGCAGTTCTTC. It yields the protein CASSFGQPSHNEQFF. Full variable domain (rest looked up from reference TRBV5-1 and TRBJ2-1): KAGVTQTPRYLIKTRGQQVTLSCSPISGHRSVSWYQQTPGQGLQFLFEYFSETQRNKGNFPGRFSGRQFSNSRSEMNVSTLELGDSALYLCASSFGQPSHNEQFFGPGTRLTVL.

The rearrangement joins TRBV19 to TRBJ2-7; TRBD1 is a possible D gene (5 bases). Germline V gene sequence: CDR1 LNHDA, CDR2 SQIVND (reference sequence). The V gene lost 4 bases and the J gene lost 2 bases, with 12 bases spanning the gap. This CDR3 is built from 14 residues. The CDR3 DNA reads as TGTGCCAGTAGTAACGTACAGGACACCTACGAGCAGTACTTC. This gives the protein CASSNVQDTYEQYF. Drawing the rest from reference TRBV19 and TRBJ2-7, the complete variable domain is DGGITQSPKYLFRKEGQNVTLSCEQNLNHDAMYWYRQDPGQGLRLIYYSQIVNDFQKGDIAEGYSVSREKKESFPLTVTSAQKNPTAFYLCASSNVQDTYEQYFGPGTRLTVT.